A single sample is the source of the 3 T cell receptor beta chains below, sequenced in a study of T-cell memory formation after mild COVID-19. Via MiXCR, TCRdb re-called the 5' RACE reads, giving one row per CDR3 protein. Of 130,000 to 150,000 distinct CDR3 sequences listed, about a fifth are singletons. Sequences were obtained from PBMCs or a T cell subset sorted from them (not recorded which). These receptors were taken from an adult woman who had mild COVID-19 (a few samples of this study predate the infection). Cell type and time point are not known.

The chain is built from TRBV7-2 and TRBJ2-2; D is unclear. This CDR3 has 15 amino acids. Germline-derived CDR1 and CDR2 are SGHTA and FQGNSA. Trimming left V 0 bases short and J 5 bases short, with 10 bases between. The CDR3 DNA reads as TGTGCCAGCAGCTTAGCAGGAACGAGGACCGGGGAGCTGTTTTTT. Its translation is CASSLAGTRTGELFF. Based on the CDR3 plus reference TRBV7-2 and TRBJ2-2, the full variable domain is GAGVSQSPSNKVTEKGKDVELRCDPISGHTALYWYRQSLGQGLEFLIYFQGNSAPDKSGLPSDRFSAERTGGSVSTLTIQRTQQEDSAVYLCASSLAGTRTGELFFGEGSRLTVL.

The table lists this clonotype with a few counts. The chain carries TRBV6-5 and TRBJ2-7, with 8 bases lining up with TRBD1. Looked up from germline, CDR1 is MNHEY and CDR2 is SVGAGI. J lost 5 bases, V lost 7 bases, and 10 bases had no gene match. The CDR3 covers 14 residues. This CDR3 is CASTTTTGVDEQYF. DNA for the CDR3: TGTGCCAGCACCACAACGACAGGGGTGGACGAGCAGTACTTC.

This chain connects TRBV9 to TRBJ2-3; D gene ambiguous. CDR1 and CDR2 from the germline V gene are SGDLS and YYNGEE. The length of the CDR3 is 15 residues. The ends were cut back, 2 bases at V and 3 bases at J, with 13 bases in the middle. The chain's CDR3 is CASSVNADRTDTQYF. DNA for the CDR3: TGTGCCAGCAGCGTTAATGCGGATAGAACAGATACGCAGTATTTT.